The 10 T cell receptor beta chains presented below share a single source sample, sequenced in a study of blood T cell repertoires in COVID-19. The method was immunoSEQ multiplex PCR; TCRdb's version includes in-frame clones alone and lacks a portion of them. This sample yields roughly 200,000 clones, of which about 88% are seen a single time; just under 25% belongs to the top ten. Sequenced input: PBMCs or T cells enriched from blood (not recorded which). The receptor source for this set is a middle-aged woman in a cohort exposed to, infected with or recovered from COVID-19 (not recorded which).

The J gene is TRBJ2-7, the V gene TRBV7-2; 12 bases agree with TRBD2. Germline trimming cut 1 base from V and 7 bases from J; bases unmatched to any gene: 5. Germline-derived CDR1 and CDR2 are SGHTA and FQGNSA. This CDR3 is 15 amino acids long. This chain's CDR3 is CASSLGLAGALEQYF. The CDR3 nucleotides read TGTGCCAGCAGCTTAGGACTAGCGGGGGCCCTGGAGCAGTACTTC.

The chain has TRBV6-2 or TRBV6-3 and TRBJ1-2, with D perhaps TRBD1 (6 bases). The length of the CDR3 is 14 residues. CDR1 and CDR2 (germline): MNHEY, SVGEGT. V dropped 6 bases and J dropped 1 base, with 12 bases sitting between them. The CDR3 nucleotides read TGTGCCAGCAGCGGGGGACACCTTAACTATGGCTACACCTTC. This codes for CASSGGHLNYGYTF.

The chain employs TRBV7-7 and TRBJ2-2; TRBD2 aligns across 12 bases. V shed 5 bases, J shed 5 bases, and the junction held 9 bases outside the gene matches. Germline values: CDR1 SSHAT, CDR2 FNYEAQ (reference sequence). The CDR3 runs to 17 residues. The CDR3 bases are TGTGCCAGCAGCCGCGACTTCGGACTAGCGGGGACCGGGGAGCTGTTTTTT. Translated, it gives CASSRDFGLAGTGELFF.

This clone has just a few counts. The genes are TRBV19 and TRBJ2-7; D possibly corresponds to TRBD2 (6 bases). Germline V gene data show CDR1 as LNHDA and CDR2 as SQIVND (reference sequence). V was clipped by 7 bases and J by 2 bases, with 21 bases between them. This CDR3 has 16 amino acids. The CDR3 here is CASTPRFGGGTYEQYF. CDR3 DNA: TGTGCCAGTACCCCTAGATTCGGGGGAGGAACCTACGAGCAGTACTTC.

This clone is medium-sized. The CDR3 loop reads CAWSVTSGRYNEQFF. CDR3 DNA: TGTGCCTGGAGTGTAACCAGCGGGAGGTACAATGAGCAGTTCTTC. The V gene is TRBV30, the J gene TRBJ2-1; 9 bases match TRBD2. CDR3 size: 15 residues. The V gene end was trimmed by 0 bases and the J gene end by 4 bases; junction bases not matched to a gene: 4. The germline gives CDR1 GTSNPN, CDR2 SVGIG (reference sequence).

The chain links TRBV19 to TRBJ1-4, with a tentative D call TRBD1 (6 bases). V was clipped by 3 bases and J by 0 bases, with 8 bases between them. This CDR3 comprises 15 residues. Per germline, CDR1 LNHDA and CDR2 SQIVND (reference sequence). The CDR3 loop is CASSMTGATNEKLFF. The CDR3 DNA is TGTGCCAGTAGTATGACAGGAGCAACTAATGAAAAACTGTTTTTT.

The chain has TRBV7-9 and TRBJ1-4; 7 nucleotides align to TRBD1. The ends lost 2 bases at V and 7 bases at J; junction bases unmatched: 10. The CDR3 length is 16 residues. Germline CDR1 reads SEHNR; CDR2 reads FQNEAQ (reference sequence). CDR3 region: CASSLKGATLGEKLFF. CDR3 bases: TGTGCCAGCAGCTTAAAGGGGGCGACACTTGGTGAAAAACTGTTTTTT.

The chain carries TRBV13 and TRBJ1-1; 7 positions match TRBD1. The CDR3 runs to 14 residues. Germline V gene sequence: CDR1 PRHDT, CDR2 FYEKMQ (reference sequence). J was trimmed by 5 bases and V by 5 bases; bases with no gene match: 8. Here the CDR3 reads CASSINRGRTEAFF. The CDR3 DNA reads as TGTGCCAGCAGCATAAACAGGGGTAGGACTGAAGCTTTCTTT.

The chain uses TRBV2 and TRBJ2-1; perhaps TRBD1 as D (7 bases). The CDR3 contains 12 residues. Germline CDR1 reads SNHLY; CDR2 reads FYNNEI. V was shortened by 5 bases and J by 6 bases, with 8 bases between the two germline ends. DNA for the CDR3: TGTGCCAGCAGTCAGGGGGGCAATGAGCAGTTCTTC. As protein: CASSQGGNEQFF.

The chain links TRBV12-3 or TRBV12-4 to TRBJ1-4; D gene uncertain. Trimming took 7 bases from V and 8 from J, leaving 14 bases between them. CDR3 length: 13 amino acids. DNA of the CDR3: TGTGCCAGCAATCCCCCGGGTGTGGAAAAACTGTTTTTT. This sequence encodes CASNPPGVEKLFF.